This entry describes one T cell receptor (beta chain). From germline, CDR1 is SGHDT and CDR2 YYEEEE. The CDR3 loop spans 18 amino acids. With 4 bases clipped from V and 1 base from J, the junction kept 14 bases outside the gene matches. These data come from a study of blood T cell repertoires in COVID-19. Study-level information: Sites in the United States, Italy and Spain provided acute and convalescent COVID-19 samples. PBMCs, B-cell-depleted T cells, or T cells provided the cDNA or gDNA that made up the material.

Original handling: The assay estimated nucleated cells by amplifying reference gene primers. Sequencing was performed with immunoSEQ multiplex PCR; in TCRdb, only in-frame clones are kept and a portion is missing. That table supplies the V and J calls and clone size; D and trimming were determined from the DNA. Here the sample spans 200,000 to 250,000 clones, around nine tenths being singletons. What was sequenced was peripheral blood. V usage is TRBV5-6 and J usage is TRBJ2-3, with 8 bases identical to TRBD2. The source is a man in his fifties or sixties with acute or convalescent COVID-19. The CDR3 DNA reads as TGTGCCAGCAGCCGGGGGACGAGCGGGGGCCGTCGCACAGATACGCAGTATTTT. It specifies CASSRGTSGGRRTDTQYF.